The 29 T cell receptor beta chains in this list originate from one sample, sequenced in a study of blood T cell repertoires in COVID-19. Clones were sequenced by immunoSEQ multiplex PCR, and TCRdb holds only the in-frame ones, with some missing. This table holds about 92,000 clones, 87% found once. Sequencing was done on a sample of peripheral blood. Receptors originate from a woman aged 60-70 years with COVID-19, enrolled during active disease.

The chain employs TRBV11-2 and TRBJ1-2; D is perhaps TRBD1 (5 bases). The CDR3 spans 14 residues. Trimming stripped 3 bases from V and 3 bases from J, with 11 bases between. In germline, CDR1 is SGHAT, CDR2 FQNNGV. CDR3 in amino acids: CASSFSGRDYGYTF. Written as DNA, the CDR3 is TGTGCCAGCAGCTTCTCGGGCAGGGACTATGGCTACACCTTC.

The chain has TRBV19 and TRBJ1-4; D not resolved. The ends were cut back, 7 bases at V and 0 bases at J, with 15 bases in the middle. The germline V gene encodes CDR1 LNHDA and CDR2 SQIVND (reference sequence). This CDR3 has 16 amino acids. CDR3: CASTDGGFATNEKLFF. Written as DNA, the CDR3 is TGTGCCAGTACGGACGGAGGGTTTGCAACTAATGAAAAACTGTTTTTT.

The chain is built from TRBV11-2 and TRBJ2-7, with a weak D call TRBD1 (6 bases). The V end lost 3 bases, the J end lost 2 bases, and 8 bases lay between the germline ends. The CDR3 is made up of 13 amino acids. Per the germline V gene, CDR1 is SGHAT and CDR2 is FQNNGV. CDR3 bases: TGTGCCAGCAGCTTCCGGGACACCTACGAGCAGTACTTC. Its translation: CASSFRDTYEQYF.

As for this clone: The sample holds other DNA sequences that translate to the same CDR3. The chain is built from TRBV18 and TRBJ2-7, with a tentative D call TRBD2 (6 bases). Trimming shortened V by 0 bases and J by 3 bases, and 6 bases separated the two germline ends. Germline V gene data show CDR1 as KGHSH and CDR2 as LQKENI. CDR3 length equals 13 residues. The CDR3 sequence: CASSPPGGYEQYF. The CDR3 DNA sequence: TGTGCCAGCTCACCACCGGGGGGCTACGAGCAGTACTTC.

The genes are TRBV6-6 and TRBJ2-7, with D tentatively TRBD2 (6 bases). The CDR3 extends over 15 amino acids. V was shortened by 2 bases and J by 2 bases, with 13 bases between the two germline ends. Germline CDR1 is MNHNY and CDR2 is SVGAGI (reference sequence). The CDR3 protein is CASSYPGSLTYEQYF. CDR3 bases: TGTGCCAGCAGTTACCCCGGGAGCCTGACCTACGAGCAGTACTTC.

This clone has more than one count but fewer than ten. This chain connects TRBV19 to TRBJ1-4; D not certain. V was trimmed by 5 bases and J by 12 bases, leaving 10 bases between them. CDR1 LNHDA and CDR2 SQIVND come from the germline V gene (reference sequence). The CDR3 has 11 amino acids. The CDR3, as DNA: TGTGCCAGTAGTTGGGGAGGCGAACTGTTTTTT. Translated: CASSWGGELFF. Based on the CDR3 plus reference TRBV19 and TRBJ1-4, the full variable domain is DGGITQSPKYLFRKEGQNVTLSCEQNLNHDAMYWYRQDPGQGLRLIYYSQIVNDFQKGDIAEGYSVSREKKESFPLTVTSAQKNPTAFYLCASSWGGELFFGSGTQLSVL.

V and J are TRBV19 and TRBJ1-5; tentatively, D is TRBD1 (6 bases). Trimming removed 7 bases from V and 5 bases from J, with 15 bases in between. This CDR3 is built from 14 residues. CDR1 LNHDA and CDR2 SQIVND come from the germline V gene (reference sequence). The CDR3 coding sequence is TGTGCCAGTACGGCACAGGGCTGGGATCAGCCCCAGCATTTT. Encoded protein: CASTAQGWDQPQHF.

The rearrangement links TRBV3-1 (or the pseudogene TRBV3-2) to TRBJ2-1; TRBD2 matches 13 bases. Germline lookup yields CDR1 LGHDT and CDR2 YNNKEL (reference sequence). V trimming: 3 bases; J trimming: 8 bases; junction bases outside the gene matches: 4. The CDR3 is made up of 15 amino acids. The CDR3 region is CASSQWTSGGYEQFF. DNA of the CDR3: TGTGCCAGCAGCCAGTGGACTAGCGGGGGCTATGAGCAGTTCTTC.

This clone has just one count. J is TRBJ2-1 and V is TRBV2; TRBD2 aligns across 9 bases. V shed 10 bases and J 0 bases; nucleotides not matched to a gene: 10. There are 16 residues in the CDR3. Germline CDR1 and CDR2: SNHLY and FYNNEI. CDR3 region: CANHRTSASSYNEQFF. CDR3 DNA sequence: TGTGCCAACCATCGGACTAGCGCGAGCTCCTACAATGAGCAGTTCTTC.

The chain recombines TRBV7-2 with TRBJ2-3, with TRBD1 matching 9 bases. Germline V lookup: CDR1 SGHTA, CDR2 FQGNSA. The CDR3 runs 16 residues. J was trimmed by 4 bases and V by 2 bases; bases with no gene match: 7. CDR3 in DNA: TGTGCCAGCAGCTTAAGGGGCACAGGGGGCGCAGATACGCAGTATTTT. Translation: CASSLRGTGGADTQYF.

V gene TRBV9 combines with J gene TRBJ1-2; no definite D call. Germline loops: CDR1 SGDLS, CDR2 YYNGEE. Trimming took off 1 base at V and 0 bases at J, with 10 bases between the two ends. The CDR3 is 15 amino acids. CDR3: CASSVSSLANYGYTF. The CDR3 region has the DNA TGTGCCAGCAGCGTATCTAGTTTAGCTAACTATGGCTACACCTTC. The variable domain in full, with the rest retrieved from reference TRBV9 and TRBJ1-2, is DSGVTQTPKHLITATGQRVTLRCSPRSGDLSVYWYQQSLDQGLQFLIQYYNGEERAKGNILERFSAQQFPDLHSELNLSSLELGDSALYFCASSVSSLANYGYTFGSGTRLTVV.

This rearrangement joins TRBV2 to TRBJ2-3; 8 positions match TRBD1. The J segment lost 4 bases and the V segment lost 5 bases, leaving 8 bases of the junction unmatched. CDR3 length: 15 residues. Germline V gene sequence: CDR1 SNHLY, CDR2 FYNNEI. Here the CDR3 DNA reads TGTGCCAGCAGTCCGACAGGGGACCCAGCAGATACGCAGTATTTT. Translation: CASSPTGDPADTQYF.

The chain links TRBV29-1 to TRBJ2-2; 11 nucleotides line up with TRBD2. This CDR3 comprises 15 residues. Germline assignment: CDR1 SQVTM and CDR2 ANQGSEA. With 1 base clipped from V and 5 bases from J, the junction kept 3 bases outside the gene matches. CDR3 nucleotide sequence: TGCAGCGTTGAAGTGACTAGCGGGGCGACCGGGGAGCTGTTTTTT. Translating gives CSVEVTSGATGELFF.

This chain joins TRBV18 and TRBJ2-7, with D perhaps TRBD2 (5 bases). The CDR3 sequence is 12 residues long. Looked up from germline, CDR1 is KGHSH and CDR2 is LQKENI. V was pared by 4 bases and J by 4 bases, with 8 bases between. Here the CDR3 reads CASSQDLYEQYF. CDR3 in DNA: TGTGCCAGCTCACAGGACTTGTACGAGCAGTACTTC.

The chain combines TRBV11-1 with TRBJ2-2, with 8 bases lining up with TRBD2. Germline V lookup: CDR1 SGHAT, CDR2 FQDESV (reference sequence). CDR3 length: 15 amino acids. Trimming took 5 bases from V and 0 from J; bases not matched to a gene: 2. In DNA, the CDR3 is TGTGCCAGCAGCATCGGGGGGGCGAACACCGGGGAGCTGTTTTTT. Its protein is CASSIGGANTGELFF.

This clone was found a few times. CDR3 nucleotides: TGTGCCAGCACTACAGGGGTAGGGTTGAACACTGAAGCTTTCTTT. Amino acid sequence: CASTTGVGLNTEAFF. The V call is TRBV16, the J call TRBJ1-1; 7 nucleotides line up with TRBD1. CDR1 and CDR2 (germline): KGHSY, FQNENV. CDR3 length equals 15 residues. Trimming took 7 bases from V and 0 from J; bases not matched to a gene: 8.

V gene TRBV18 combines with J gene TRBJ1-4, with D possibly matching TRBD1 (6 bases). CDR3 size: 16 residues. V lost 6 bases and J 6 bases, leaving 20 bases between the germline ends. CDR1 and CDR2 from the germline V gene are KGHSH and LQKENI. The CDR3 region is CASSMFSGQGHEKLFF. CDR3 coding DNA: TGTGCCAGCTCTATGTTTTCCGGCCAGGGGCATGAAAAACTGTTTTTT. Filled out from reference TRBV18 and TRBJ1-4, the complete variable domain reads NAGVMQNPRHLVRRRGQEARLRCSPMKGHSHVYWYRQLPEEGLKFMVYLQKENIIDESGMPKERFSAEFPKEGPSILRIQQVVRGDSAAYFCASSMFSGQGHEKLFFGSGTQLSVL.

This chain uses TRBV15 with TRBJ2-1; 8 bases map to TRBD2. J was trimmed by 5 bases and V by 1 base; bases with no gene match: 7. Germline lookup yields CDR1 LNHNV and CDR2 YYDKDF (reference sequence). The CDR3 contains 16 residues. The CDR3 protein is CATSRGLGTRDNEQFF. For the CDR3, the DNA is TGTGCCACCAGCAGAGGCCTCGGGACTAGGGACAATGAGCAGTTCTTC.

The gene calls are TRBV4-1 and TRBJ1-2; D perhaps matches TRBD1 (5 bases). This CDR3 spans 15 amino acids. V was pared by 5 bases and J by 6 bases, with 19 bases between. Per the germline V gene, CDR1 is MGHRA and CDR2 is YSYEKL. This CDR3 is CASSEPGGDWNGYTF. The CDR3 nucleotides read TGCGCCAGCAGCGAACCGGGGGGGGATTGGAATGGCTACACCTTC.

The chain joins TRBV27 to TRBJ1-6; tentatively, D is TRBD1 (6 bases). The V gene's germline CDR1 is MNHEY and CDR2 SMNVEV (reference sequence). The CDR3 is 14 amino acids. Deletions cut 6 bases from V and 4 bases from J, with 10 bases between. CDR3 in amino acids: CASSTGQYNSPLHF. CDR3 DNA: TGTGCCAGCAGCACCGGACAGTATAATTCACCCCTCCACTTT.

V is TRBV19 and J is TRBJ1-2, with D possibly TRBD1 on 6 matching bases. Germline values: CDR1 LNHDA, CDR2 SQIVND (reference sequence). This CDR3 contains 11 residues. V dropped 7 bases and J dropped 7 bases, with 10 bases sitting between them. The CDR3 protein is CASTGGLGYTF. CDR3 DNA sequence: TGTGCCAGTACCGGGGGGCTTGGCTACACCTTC.

The chain is built from TRBV6-2 or TRBV6-3 and TRBJ2-5, with TRBD2 as a possible D gene (7 bases). Trimming cost V 6 bases and J 5 bases, with 19 bases left between them. CDR3 size: 15 residues. CDR1 and CDR2 from the germline V gene are MNHEY and SVGEGT. DNA for the CDR3: TGTGCCAGCAGCCGCCAAGGGGGGGCGATGGAGACCCAGTACTTC. As protein: CASSRQGGAMETQYF.

This chain uses TRBV15 with TRBJ2-1; 7 positions agree with TRBD1. Trimming cost V 1 base and J 3 bases; bases outside gene matches: 9. This CDR3 has 17 residues. Germline V gives CDR1 LNHNV, CDR2 YYDKDF (reference sequence). This CDR3 is CATSRGQGFTLYNEQFF. CDR3 sequence (DNA): TGTGCCACCAGCAGAGGACAGGGATTCACCCTCTACAATGAGCAGTTCTTC. Variable domain in full (rest from reference TRBV15 and TRBJ2-1): DAMVIQNPRYQVTQFGKPVTLSCSQTLNHNVMYWYQQKSSQAPKLLFHYYDKDFNNEADTPDNFQSRRPNTSFCFLDIRSPGLGDTAMYLCATSRGQGFTLYNEQFFGPGTRLTVL.

The chain has TRBV18 and TRBJ1-2; D not certain. The germline CDR1 and CDR2 sequences are KGHSH and LQKENI. The V end lost 0 bases, the J end lost 7 bases, and 9 bases lay between the germline ends. The CDR3 spans 13 residues. The CDR3 bases are TGTGCCAGCTCACCACCGAGTCTTGTTGGCTACACCTTC. Its protein product is CASSPPSLVGYTF.

This chain connects TRBV15 to TRBJ2-1, with D unresolved. The CDR3 length is 16 residues. Germline CDR1 LNHNV, CDR2 YYDKDF (reference sequence). With 1 base removed from V and 3 bases from J, the gap between germline ends came to 13 bases. The CDR3 DNA reads TGTGCCACCAGCAGAGTCCCTAACGAACGCTACAATGAGCAGTTCTTC. Translation: CATSRVPNERYNEQFF.

This chain joins TRBV5-8 and TRBJ2-2; 11 bases align to TRBD2. The CDR3 loop spans 18 amino acids. Germline V gives CDR1 SGHTS, CDR2 YDEGEE. After removal of 0 bases from V and 0 bases from J, the junction contained 4 bases not matched to a gene. The CDR3 is CASSLALAGGTNTGELFF. CDR3 bases: TGTGCCAGCAGCTTGGCTTTAGCGGGGGGGACGAACACCGGGGAGCTGTTTTTT.

The chain couples TRBV2 to TRBJ2-6, with a weak D call TRBD2 (6 bases). The CDR3 has 16 residues. With 3 bases removed from V and 0 bases from J, the gap between germline ends came to 9 bases. Germline values: CDR1 SNHLY, CDR2 FYNNEI. Here the CDR3 reads CASSDPGDSGANVLTF. In DNA form, the CDR3 reads TGTGCCAGCAGTGACCCGGGGGACTCTGGGGCCAACGTCCTGACTTTC.

The chain couples TRBV19 to TRBJ1-2, with D unresolved. The CDR3 is made up of 13 amino acids. The germline gives CDR1 LNHDA, CDR2 SQIVND (reference sequence). The V end was cut by 9 bases, the J end by 4 bases, with 15 bases between. The CDR3 sequence is CASTPRGTYGYTF. CDR3 bases: TGTGCCAGCACTCCACGGGGTACCTATGGCTACACCTTC.

The chain uses TRBV4-1 and TRBJ1-2; no reliable D call. V was pared by 3 bases and J by 5 bases, with 7 bases between. The CDR3 has 12 residues. CDR1 is MGHRA, CDR2 YSYEKL, per germline. The CDR3 sequence: CASSHRRYGYTF. The DNA of the CDR3 is TGCGCCAGCAGCCATCGGAGGTATGGCTACACCTTC.